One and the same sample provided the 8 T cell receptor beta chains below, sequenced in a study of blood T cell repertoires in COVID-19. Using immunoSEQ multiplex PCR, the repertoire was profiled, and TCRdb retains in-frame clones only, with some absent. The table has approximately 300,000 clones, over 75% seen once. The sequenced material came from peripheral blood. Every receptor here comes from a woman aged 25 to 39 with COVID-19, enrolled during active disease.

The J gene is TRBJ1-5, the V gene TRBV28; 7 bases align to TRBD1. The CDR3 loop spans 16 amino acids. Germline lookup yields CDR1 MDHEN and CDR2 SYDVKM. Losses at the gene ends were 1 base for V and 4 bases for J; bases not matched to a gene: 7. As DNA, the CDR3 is TGTGCCAGCAGTTTATCGGAACAGGGGATGAATCAGCCCCAGCATTTT. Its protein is CASSLSEQGMNQPQHF.

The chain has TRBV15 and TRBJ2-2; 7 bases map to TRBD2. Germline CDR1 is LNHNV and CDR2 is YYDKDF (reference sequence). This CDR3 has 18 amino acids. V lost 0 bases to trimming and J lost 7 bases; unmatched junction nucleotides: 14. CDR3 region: CATSRDRVMAGVGGELFF. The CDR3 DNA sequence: TGTGCCACCAGCAGAGATAGGGTAATGGCGGGAGTCGGCGGGGAGCTGTTTTTT.

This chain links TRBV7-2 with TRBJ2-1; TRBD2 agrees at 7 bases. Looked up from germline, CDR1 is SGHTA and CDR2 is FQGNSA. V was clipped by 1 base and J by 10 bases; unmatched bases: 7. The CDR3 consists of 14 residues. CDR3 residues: CASSLEGLLGEQFF. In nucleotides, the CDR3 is TGTGCCAGCAGCTTAGAGGGACTACTTGGCGAGCAGTTCTTC. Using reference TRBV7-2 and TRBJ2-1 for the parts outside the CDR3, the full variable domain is GAGVSQSPSNKVTEKGKDVELRCDPISGHTALYWYRQSLGQGLEFLIYFQGNSAPDKSGLPSDRFSAERTGGSVSTLTIQRTQQEDSAVYLCASSLEGLLGEQFFGPGTRLTVL.

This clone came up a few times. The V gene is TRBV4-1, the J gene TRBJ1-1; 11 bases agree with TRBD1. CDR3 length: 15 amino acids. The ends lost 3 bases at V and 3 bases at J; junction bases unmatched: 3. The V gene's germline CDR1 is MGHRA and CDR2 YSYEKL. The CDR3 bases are TGCGCCAGCAGCCATGGACAGGGGGCGGACACTGAAGCTTTCTTT. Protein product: CASSHGQGADTEAFF.

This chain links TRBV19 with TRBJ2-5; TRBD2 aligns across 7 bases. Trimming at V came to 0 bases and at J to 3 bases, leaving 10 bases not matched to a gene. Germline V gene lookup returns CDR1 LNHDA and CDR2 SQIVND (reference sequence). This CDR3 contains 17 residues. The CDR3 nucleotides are TGTGCCAGTAGTATAGACGGGCAGGGAGGGGAAAAAGAGACCCAGTACTTC. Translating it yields CASSIDGQGGEKETQYF.

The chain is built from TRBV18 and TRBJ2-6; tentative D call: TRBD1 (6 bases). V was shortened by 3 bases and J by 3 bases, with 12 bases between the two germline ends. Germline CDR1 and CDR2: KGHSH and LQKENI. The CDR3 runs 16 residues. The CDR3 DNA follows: TGTGCCAGCTCACCGAATACAGGGTTTGGGGCCAACGTCCTGACTTTC. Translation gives CASSPNTGFGANVLTF.

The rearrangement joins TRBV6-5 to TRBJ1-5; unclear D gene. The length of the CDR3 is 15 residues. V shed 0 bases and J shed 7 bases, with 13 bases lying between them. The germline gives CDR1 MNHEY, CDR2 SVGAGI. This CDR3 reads CASSYSRAGSQPQHF. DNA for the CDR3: TGTGCCAGCAGTTACTCGAGGGCGGGCTCGCAGCCCCAGCATTTT.

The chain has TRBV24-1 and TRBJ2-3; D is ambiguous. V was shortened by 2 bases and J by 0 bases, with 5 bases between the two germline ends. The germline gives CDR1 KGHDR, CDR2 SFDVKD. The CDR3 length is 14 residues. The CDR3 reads CATSDYGSTDTQYF. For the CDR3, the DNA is TGTGCCACCAGTGATTACGGGAGCACAGATACGCAGTATTTT.